This entry concerns a single TCR beta chain. Its specificity is not known. This sample is part of a study of cytomegalovirus exposure and HLA in healthy donors. Findings and limits, study-wide: A missense variant in DCLRE1C was later tied to TCR beta V- and J-gene trimming. CMV serostatus stood as the only immune exposure information on hand.

The PCR employed 60 Vbeta primers together with 13 Jbeta primers. Method: immunoSEQ multiplex PCR; TCRdb's copy keeps in-frame clones and lacks some. Here the sample spans 120,000 to 150,000 clones, over 60% being singletons. The sequence was obtained from a woman aged 25 to 39 in good health and CMV-seronegative. Sequencing input: PBMCs.

The CDR3 protein is CASSYQGAGNEQFF. The CDR3 DNA reads as TGTGCCAGCAGCTACCAGGGGGCTGGGAATGAGCAGTTCTTC. The chain links TRBV6-6 to TRBJ2-1; 8 bases match TRBD1. Germline lookup yields CDR1 MNHNY and CDR2 SVGAGI (reference sequence). The CDR3 has 14 residues. V was clipped by 6 bases and J by 7 bases; unmatched bases: 8.